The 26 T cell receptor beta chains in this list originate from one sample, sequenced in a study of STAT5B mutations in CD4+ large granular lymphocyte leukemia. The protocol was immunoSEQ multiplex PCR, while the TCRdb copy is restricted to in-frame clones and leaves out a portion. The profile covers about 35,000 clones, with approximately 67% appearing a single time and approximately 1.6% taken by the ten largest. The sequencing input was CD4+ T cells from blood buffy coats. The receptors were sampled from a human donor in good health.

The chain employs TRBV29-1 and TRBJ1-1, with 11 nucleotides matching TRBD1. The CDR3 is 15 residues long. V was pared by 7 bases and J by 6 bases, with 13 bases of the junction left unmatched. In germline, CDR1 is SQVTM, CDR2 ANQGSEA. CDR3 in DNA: TGCAGCGCATGCGCCGGGACAGGGGGAGAAGCTGAAGCTTTCTTT. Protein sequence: CSACAGTGGEAEAFF. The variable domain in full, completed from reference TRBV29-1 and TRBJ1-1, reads SAVISQKPSRDICQRGTSLTIQCQVDSQVTMMFWYRQQPGQSLTLIATANQGSEATYESGFVIDKFPISRPNLTFSTLTVSNMSPEDSSIYLCSACAGTGGEAEAFFGQGTRLTVV.

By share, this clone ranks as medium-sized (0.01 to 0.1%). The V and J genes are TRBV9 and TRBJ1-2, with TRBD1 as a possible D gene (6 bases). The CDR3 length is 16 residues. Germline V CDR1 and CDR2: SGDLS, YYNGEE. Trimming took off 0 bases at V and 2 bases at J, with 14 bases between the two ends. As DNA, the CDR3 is TGTGCCAGCAGCGTAGGGGGGCAGGGAGTGAACTATGGCTACACCTTC. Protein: CASSVGGQGVNYGYTF.

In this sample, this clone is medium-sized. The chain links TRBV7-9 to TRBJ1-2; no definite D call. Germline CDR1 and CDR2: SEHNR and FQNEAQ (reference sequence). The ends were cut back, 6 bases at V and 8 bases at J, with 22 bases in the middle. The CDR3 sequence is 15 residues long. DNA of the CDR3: TGTGCCAGCAGTCCGGGAGTCACTTTTCCTGGGGGCTACACCTTC. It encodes CASSPGVTFPGGYTF.

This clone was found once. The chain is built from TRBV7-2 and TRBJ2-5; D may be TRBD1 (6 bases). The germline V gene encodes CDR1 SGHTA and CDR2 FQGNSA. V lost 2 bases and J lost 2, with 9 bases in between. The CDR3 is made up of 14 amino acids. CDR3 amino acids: CASSLRGQQETQYF. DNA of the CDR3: TGTGCCAGCAGCTTACGAGGACAGCAAGAGACCCAGTACTTC. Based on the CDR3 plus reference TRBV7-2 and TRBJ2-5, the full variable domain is GAGVSQSPSNKVTEKGKDVELRCDPISGHTALYWYRQSLGQGLEFLIYFQGNSAPDKSGLPSDRFSAERTGGSVSTLTIQRTQQEDSAVYLCASSLRGQQETQYFGPGTRLLVL.

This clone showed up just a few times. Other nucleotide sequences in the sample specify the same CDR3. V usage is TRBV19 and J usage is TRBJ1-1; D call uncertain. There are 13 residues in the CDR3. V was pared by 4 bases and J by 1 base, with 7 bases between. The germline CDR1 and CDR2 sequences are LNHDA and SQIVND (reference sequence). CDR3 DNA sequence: TGTGCCAGTAGTACCCAAGAGAACACTGAAGCTTTCTTT. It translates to CASSTQENTEAFF.

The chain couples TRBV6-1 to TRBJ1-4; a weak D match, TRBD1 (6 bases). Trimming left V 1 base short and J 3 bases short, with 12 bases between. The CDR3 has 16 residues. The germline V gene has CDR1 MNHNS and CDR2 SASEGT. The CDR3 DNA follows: TGTGCCAGCAGTGAAGGCCTTGAGGGGGCTAATGAAAAACTGTTTTTT. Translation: CASSEGLEGANEKLFF.

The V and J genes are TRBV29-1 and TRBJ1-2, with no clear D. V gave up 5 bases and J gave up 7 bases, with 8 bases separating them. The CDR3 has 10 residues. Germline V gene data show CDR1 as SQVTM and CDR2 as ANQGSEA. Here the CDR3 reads CSVTPGGYTF. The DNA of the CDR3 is TGCAGCGTTACTCCGGGTGGCTACACCTTC.

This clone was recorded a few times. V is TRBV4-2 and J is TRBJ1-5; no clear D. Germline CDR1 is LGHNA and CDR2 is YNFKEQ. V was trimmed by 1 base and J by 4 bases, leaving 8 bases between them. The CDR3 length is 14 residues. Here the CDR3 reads CASSQAAPNQPQHF. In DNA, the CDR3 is TGTGCCAGCAGCCAAGCGGCACCTAATCAGCCCCAGCATTTT.

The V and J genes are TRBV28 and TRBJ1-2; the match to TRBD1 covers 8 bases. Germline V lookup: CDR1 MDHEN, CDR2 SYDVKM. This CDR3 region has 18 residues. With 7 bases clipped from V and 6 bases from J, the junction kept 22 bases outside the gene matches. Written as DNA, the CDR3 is TGTGCCAGCATCTCCATGGGGGCACCGGGACAGGCTGAGGATGGCTACACCTTC. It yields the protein CASISMGAPGQAEDGYTF.

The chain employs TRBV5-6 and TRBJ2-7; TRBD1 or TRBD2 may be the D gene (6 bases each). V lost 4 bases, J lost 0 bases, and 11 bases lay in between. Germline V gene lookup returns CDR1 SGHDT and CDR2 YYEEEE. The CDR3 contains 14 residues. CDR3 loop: CASSPGGGSYEQYF. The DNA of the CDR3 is TGTGCCAGCAGCCCTGGAGGGGGCTCCTACGAGCAGTACTTC.

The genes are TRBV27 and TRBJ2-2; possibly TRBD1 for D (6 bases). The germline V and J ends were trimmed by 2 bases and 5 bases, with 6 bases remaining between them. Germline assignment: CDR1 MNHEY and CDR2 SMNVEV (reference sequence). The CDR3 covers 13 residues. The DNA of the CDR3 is TGTGCCAGCAGTTTAACAGGGACCGGGGAGCTGTTTTTT. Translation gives CASSLTGTGELFF.

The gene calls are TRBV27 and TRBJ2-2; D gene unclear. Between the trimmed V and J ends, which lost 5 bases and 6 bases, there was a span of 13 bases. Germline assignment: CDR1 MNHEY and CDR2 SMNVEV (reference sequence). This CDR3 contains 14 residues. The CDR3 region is CASSKHNLAGELFF. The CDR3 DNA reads TGTGCCAGCAGTAAACATAACTTAGCCGGGGAGCTGTTTTTT.

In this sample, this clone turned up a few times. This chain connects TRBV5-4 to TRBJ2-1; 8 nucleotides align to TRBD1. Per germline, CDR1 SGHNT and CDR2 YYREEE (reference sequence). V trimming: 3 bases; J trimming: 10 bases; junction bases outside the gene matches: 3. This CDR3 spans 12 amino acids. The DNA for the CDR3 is TGTGCCAGCAGCTCATGGGACAGGGAGCAGTTCTTC. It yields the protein CASSSWDREQFF.

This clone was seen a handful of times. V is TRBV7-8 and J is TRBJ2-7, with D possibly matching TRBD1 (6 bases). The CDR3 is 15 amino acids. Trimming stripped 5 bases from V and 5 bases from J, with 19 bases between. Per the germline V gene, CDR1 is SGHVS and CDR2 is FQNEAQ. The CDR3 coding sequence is TGTGCCAGCAGCCAGGGGACGGTCGGTTACGACGAGCAGTACTTC. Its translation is CASSQGTVGYDEQYF.

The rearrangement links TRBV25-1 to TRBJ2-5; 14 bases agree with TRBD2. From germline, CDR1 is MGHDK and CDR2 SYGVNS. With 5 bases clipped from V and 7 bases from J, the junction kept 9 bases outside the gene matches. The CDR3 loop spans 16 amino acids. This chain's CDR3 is CASSHGTSGGLGTQYF. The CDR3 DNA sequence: TGTGCCAGCAGTCACGGGACTAGCGGGGGCCTTGGGACCCAGTACTTC. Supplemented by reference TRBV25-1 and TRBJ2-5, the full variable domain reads EADIYQTPRYLVIGTGKKITLECSQTMGHDKMYWYQQDPGMELHLIHYSYGVNSTEKGDLSSESTVSRIRTEHFPLTLESARPSHTSQYLCASSHGTSGGLGTQYFGPGTRLLVL.

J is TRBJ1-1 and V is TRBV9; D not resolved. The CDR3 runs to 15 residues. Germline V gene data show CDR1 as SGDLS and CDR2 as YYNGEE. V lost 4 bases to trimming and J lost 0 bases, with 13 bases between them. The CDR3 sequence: CASSPQGWMNTEAFF. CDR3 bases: TGTGCCAGCAGCCCACAAGGTTGGATGAACACTGAAGCTTTCTTT.

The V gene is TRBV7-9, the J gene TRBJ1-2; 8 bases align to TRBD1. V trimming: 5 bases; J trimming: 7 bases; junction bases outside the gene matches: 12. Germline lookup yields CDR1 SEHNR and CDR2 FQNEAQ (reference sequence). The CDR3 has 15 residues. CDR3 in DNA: TGTGCCAGCAGCGGCCTGGGACAGGATGTCTCTGGCTACACCTTC. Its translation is CASSGLGQDVSGYTF.

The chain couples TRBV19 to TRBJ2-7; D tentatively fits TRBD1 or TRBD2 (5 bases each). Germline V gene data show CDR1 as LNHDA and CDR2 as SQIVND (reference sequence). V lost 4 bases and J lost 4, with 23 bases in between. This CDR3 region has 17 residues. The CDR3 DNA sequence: TGTGCCAGTAGTACCCCCCGAAGCGCGAGGGGTGGGTACGAGCAGTACTTC. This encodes CASSTPRSARGGYEQYF.

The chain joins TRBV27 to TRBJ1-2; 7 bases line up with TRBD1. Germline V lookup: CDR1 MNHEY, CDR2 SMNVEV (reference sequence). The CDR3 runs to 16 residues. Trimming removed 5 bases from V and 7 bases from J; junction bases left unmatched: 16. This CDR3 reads CASSPQLTGLTSGYTF. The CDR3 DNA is TGTGCCAGCAGTCCCCAGTTGACAGGGTTGACGAGTGGCTACACCTTC.

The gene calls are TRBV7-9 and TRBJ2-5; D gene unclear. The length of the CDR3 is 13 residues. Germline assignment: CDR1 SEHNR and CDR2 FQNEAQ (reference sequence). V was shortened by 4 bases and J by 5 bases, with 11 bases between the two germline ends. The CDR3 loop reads CASSSRHPETQYF. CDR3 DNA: TGTGCCAGCAGCTCTAGACACCCCGAGACCCAGTACTTC.

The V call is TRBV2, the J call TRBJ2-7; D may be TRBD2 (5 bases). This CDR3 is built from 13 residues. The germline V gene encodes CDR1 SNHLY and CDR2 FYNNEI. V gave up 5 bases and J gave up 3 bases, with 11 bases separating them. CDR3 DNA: TGTGCCAGCAGTTCCAAGGAGGACTACGAGCAGTACTTC. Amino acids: CASSSKEDYEQYF.

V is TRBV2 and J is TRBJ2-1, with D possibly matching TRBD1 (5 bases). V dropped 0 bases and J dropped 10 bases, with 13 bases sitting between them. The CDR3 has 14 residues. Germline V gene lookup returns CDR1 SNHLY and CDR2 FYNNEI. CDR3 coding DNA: TGTGCCAGCAGTGAAGCCACCCAGGGTTTGGAGCAGTTCTTC. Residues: CASSEATQGLEQFF.

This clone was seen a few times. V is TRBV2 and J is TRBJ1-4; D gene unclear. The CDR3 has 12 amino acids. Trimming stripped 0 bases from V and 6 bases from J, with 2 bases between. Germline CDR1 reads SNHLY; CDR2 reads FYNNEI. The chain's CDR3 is CASSEAHEKLFF. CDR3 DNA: TGTGCCAGCAGTGAAGCGCATGAAAAACTGTTTTTT.

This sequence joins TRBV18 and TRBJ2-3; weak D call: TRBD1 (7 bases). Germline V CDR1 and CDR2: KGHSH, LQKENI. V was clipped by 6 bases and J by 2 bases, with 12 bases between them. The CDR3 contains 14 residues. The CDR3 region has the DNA TGTGCCAGCTCGCGCGGGACAGCCACAGATACGCAGTATTTT. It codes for CASSRGTATDTQYF.

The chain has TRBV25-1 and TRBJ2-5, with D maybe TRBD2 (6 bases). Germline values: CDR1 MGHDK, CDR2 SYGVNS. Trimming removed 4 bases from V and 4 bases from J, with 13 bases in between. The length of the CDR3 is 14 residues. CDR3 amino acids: CASSGKRGGETQYF. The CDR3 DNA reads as TGTGCCAGCAGTGGAAAGAGGGGAGGAGAGACCCAGTACTTC.

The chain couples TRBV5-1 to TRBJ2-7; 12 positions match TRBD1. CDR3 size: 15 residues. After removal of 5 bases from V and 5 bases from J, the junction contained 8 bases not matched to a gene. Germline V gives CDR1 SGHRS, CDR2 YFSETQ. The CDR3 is CASRPAGTGGHEQYF. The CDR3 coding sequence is TGCGCCAGCAGGCCGGCCGGGACAGGGGGCCACGAGCAGTACTTC.